This record concerns one TCR beta chain sequence. Its antigen remains unidentified. Per the germline V gene, CDR1 is SGHVS and CDR2 is FQNEAQ. The CDR3 covers 17 residues. Trimming stripped 4 bases from V and 7 bases from J, with 26 bases between. These data belong to a study of blood T cells in healthy people across ages. Findings of the study overall: Donor CMV status, an unknown factor, possibly confounded changes in expanded clonotypes.

Using a J-beta primer mix together with a sample-barcoded 5' primer, a second PCR was run for roughly 7 to 11 cycles. TCRdb ran MiXCR on the 5' RACE reads and lists one entry per CDR3 protein. This table has 380,000 or so distinct CDR3 sequences, approximately 47% appearing once. The V call is TRBV7-8, the J call TRBJ2-7; D unresolved. This clonotype was sampled from a man aged 55-75 years in good health. The sample consisted of blood. The CDR3 DNA reads TGTGCCAGCAGCTCCCAGATGGTGGCCAGCTCCTACAATGAGCAGTACTTC. Amino acids: CASSSQMVASSYNEQYF.